This entry features one T cell receptor (beta chain) sequence. Its antigen is still unknown. Measured from the cysteine to the phenylalanine, the CDR3 is 15 residues long. This entry has no DNA. Taken from the germline V gene, the CDR1 and CDR2 loops are MNHNS and SASEGT. These data belong to a study of T cells expressing NK-cell markers (dated by TCRdb to between 2020 and 2021). The study in broad terms: TCR beta-chain repertoires were profiled in sorted CD3+CD56+NKG2C+, CD3+CD56+NKG2C- and CD3+CD56-NKG2C+ T-cell subsets from roughly eight donors. The eight sequenced donors were randomly selected healthy volunteers, three men and five women. Seven of the eight sequenced donors were HCMV-seropositive and one was HCMV-seronegative. Libraries were sequenced as 2 x 150 bp reads on Illumina HiSeq 2000/2500, MiSeq or NextSeq. The paper as a whole reports these results and caveats: Whether the expanded NKG2C-expressing T cell clones were specific for HCMV antigens remained unclear. In six donors, the dominant CD3+CD56+NKG2C+ clonotypes were found to rank among the top 10 CD8+ clonotypes and to make up roughly 1.0-7.5% of CD8+ T cells. Those dominant clonotypes were again the most abundant among CD3+CD56-NKG2C+ cells in a handful of donors, at roughly 28.3-65%.

The reads were generated on an Illumina HiSeq 2000. TCR beta cDNA libraries were made by 5'RACE template switching that added a universal primer site and unique molecular identifiers. Priming for cDNA synthesis came from the TCR beta constant segment, and two successive PCR amplification steps followed. From the authors' description of their analysis: MIGEC was used to demultiplex reads and group reads by UMI, and MiTCR was used to assemble and quantify clonotypes. To remove erroneous sequences, TCR cDNA sequences were retained only when supported by two or more reads. Downstream repertoire analysis used the tcR package, and clonotypes were matched across fractions by CDR3 nucleotide sequence plus V segment. VDJmatch was used to annotate antigen specificity against VDJdb, with one amino acid substitution in CDR3 permitted. Following TCRdb reprocessing, every CDR3 protein sequence forms one entry, and DNA is not provided. These V and J calls are TCRdb output, not the study's own analysis. This sample's table carries about 150,000 distinct CDR3 sequences. The ten largest clones take up around 12% of the sample.

To determine HCMV serostatus, a commercial ELISA kit was used to detect HCMV-specific IgG in serum. Peripheral blood mononuclear cells were isolated from blood by Ficoll density gradient centrifugation. The source is a man aged 18-30 years in good health. Donor details come from another sample of the same person, matched by shared clones. The specimen sequenced was blood T cells: a sorted CD56 or NKG2C T cell subset, CD4+ or CD8+ T cells, or bulk PBMC T cells (not recorded which). The chain uses TRBV6-1 and TRBJ2-7; TCRdb's D call of TRBD1 is untestable without DNA. CDR3 loop: CASSNPGTGDYEQYF.